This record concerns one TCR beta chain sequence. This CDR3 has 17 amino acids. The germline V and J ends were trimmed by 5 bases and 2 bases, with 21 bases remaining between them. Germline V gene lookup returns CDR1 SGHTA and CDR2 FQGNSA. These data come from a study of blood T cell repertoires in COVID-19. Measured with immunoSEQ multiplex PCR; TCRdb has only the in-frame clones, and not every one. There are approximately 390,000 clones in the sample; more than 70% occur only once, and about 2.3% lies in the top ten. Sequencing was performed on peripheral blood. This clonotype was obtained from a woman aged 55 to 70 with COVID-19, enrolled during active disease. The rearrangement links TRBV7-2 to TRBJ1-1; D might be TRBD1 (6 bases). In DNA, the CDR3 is TGTGCCAGCAGCCGGGGGGGGCCAGGGAGGATTAACACTGAAGCTTTCTTT. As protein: CASSRGGPGRINTEAFF.